These 17 T cell receptor beta chains were all obtained from the same sample, sequenced in a study of blood T cell repertoires in COVID-19. Libraries were prepared by immunoSEQ multiplex PCR; TCRdb keeps only in-frame clonotypes and omits some of them. The sample lists tens of thousands of clones, 80% to 90% occurring once. The sample consisted of peripheral blood. The receptors were gathered from a man aged 45 to 65 with active COVID-19.

The CDR3 nucleotides are TGTGCCATCAGTGGGACAGGGATGCAGGCCAATGAGCAGTTCTTC. Its protein product is CAISGTGMQANEQFF. The V and J genes are TRBV10-3 and TRBJ2-1; TRBD1 agrees at 8 bases. The CDR3 runs to 15 residues. With 4 bases clipped from V and 6 bases from J, the junction kept 8 bases outside the gene matches. Germline V gives CDR1 ENHRY, CDR2 SYGVKD.

The chain links TRBV18 to TRBJ2-7; possibly TRBD1 for D (6 bases). The germline V and J ends were trimmed by 3 bases and 3 bases, with 15 bases remaining between them. This CDR3 spans 15 amino acids. The germline V gene has CDR1 KGHSH and CDR2 LQKENI. The CDR3 region has the DNA TGTGCCAGCTCACCGACACAGGGAAAATTCTACGAGCAGTACTTC. This codes for CASSPTQGKFYEQYF.

The rearrangement joins TRBV15 to TRBJ2-5; TRBD1 matches 10 bases. CDR3 length: 15 residues. Germline CDR1 LNHNV, CDR2 YYDKDF (reference sequence). V gave up 6 bases and J gave up 2 bases; unmatched junction bases: 6. CDR3 coding DNA: TGTGCCACCAGGGGGGACAGGGGAGCACAAGAGACCCAGTACTTC. It specifies CATRGDRGAQETQYF.

This chain joins TRBV9 and TRBJ2-7; D is undetermined. Germline CDR1 is SGDLS and CDR2 is YYNGEE. The CDR3 contains 13 residues. Trimming left V 0 bases short and J 2 bases short, with 6 bases between. CDR3 loop: CASSVAPAYEQYF. The CDR3 DNA is TGTGCCAGCAGCGTAGCTCCTGCCTACGAGCAGTACTTC.

The V and J genes are TRBV5-1 and TRBJ2-1, with no clear D. The CDR3 is made up of 15 amino acids. CDR1 and CDR2 from the germline V gene are SGHRS and YFSETQ. V was trimmed by 0 bases and J by 2 bases, leaving 9 bases between them. The CDR3 here is CASSLEESTYNEQFF. The CDR3 DNA is TGCGCCAGCAGCTTGGAAGAGTCAACCTACAATGAGCAGTTCTTC.

In nucleotides, the CDR3 is TGTGCCAGCAGTGTTGGTCAGTATAATTCACCCCTCCACTTT. Protein sequence: CASSVGQYNSPLHF. The chain couples TRBV2 to TRBJ1-6; D uncertain. V lost 4 bases to trimming and J lost 4 bases, with 8 bases between them. The germline CDR1 and CDR2 sequences are SNHLY and FYNNEI. The CDR3 sequence is 14 residues long.

The chain is built from TRBV28 and TRBJ1-6, with 7 bases fitting TRBD1. There are 14 residues in the CDR3. V trimming: 4 bases; J trimming: 10 bases; junction bases outside the gene matches: 7. Germline V gene lookup returns CDR1 MDHEN and CDR2 SYDVKM. As DNA, the CDR3 is TGTGCCAGCAGTTCAGGGGGTCCCCGGTCACCCCTCCACTTT. Translating it yields CASSSGGPRSPLHF.

This clone was recorded only once. The rearrangement links TRBV4-1 to TRBJ2-1, with 7 bases identical to TRBD1. The junction had 6 bases not matched to a gene; V was cut back by 4 bases and J by 3 bases. The germline V gene encodes CDR1 MGHRA and CDR2 YSYEKL. The CDR3 loop spans 15 amino acids. The CDR3 sequence is CASSPLGQNYNEQFF. DNA for the CDR3: TGCGCCAGCAGCCCCCTGGGACAGAACTACAATGAGCAGTTCTTC.

This rearrangement joins TRBV6-5 to TRBJ2-1; 13 nucleotides line up with TRBD2. V lost 5 bases to trimming and J lost 9 bases; unmatched junction nucleotides: 7. The germline V gene has CDR1 MNHEY and CDR2 SVGAGI. The CDR3 is 15 amino acids. In nucleotides, the CDR3 is TGTGCCAGCAGTCGGACTAGCGGGGGACAAAGTGAGCAGTTCTTC. Protein: CASSRTSGGQSEQFF.

The V call is TRBV11-3, the J call TRBJ2-7; 7 positions match TRBD2. CDR1 is SGHNT, CDR2 YENEEA, per germline. The CDR3 is 15 amino acids. V gave up 4 bases and J gave up 4 bases; unmatched junction bases: 10. The CDR3 DNA follows: TGTGCCAGCAGCTCCGATAGCGGGCAGGATTACGAGCAGTACTTC. Protein: CASSSDSGQDYEQYF.

This chain links TRBV5-1 with TRBJ1-2; D is unclear. CDR1 is SGHRS and CDR2 is YFSETQ in the germline V gene. This CDR3 has 15 residues. The V and J ends lost 5 bases and 1 base respectively, with 15 bases between them. CDR3 sequence reads: CASRVIDGLNYGYTF. The DNA for the CDR3 is TGCGCCAGCAGAGTTATTGACGGACTTAACTATGGCTACACCTTC.

In this sample, this clone turned up once. The genes are TRBV19 and TRBJ2-5, with TRBD1 matching 11 bases. Looked up from germline, CDR1 is LNHDA and CDR2 is SQIVND (reference sequence). V was clipped by 8 bases and J by 4 bases; unmatched bases: 6. The CDR3 contains 14 residues. The CDR3 DNA reads as TGTGCCAGTGGCTGGACAGGGGGCCTAGAGACCCAGTACTTC. This encodes CASGWTGGLETQYF. The whole variable domain, filled in from reference TRBV19 and TRBJ2-5, reads DGGITQSPKYLFRKEGQNVTLSCEQNLNHDAMYWYRQDPGQGLRLIYYSQIVNDFQKGDIAEGYSVSREKKESFPLTVTSAQKNPTAFYLCASGWTGGLETQYFGPGTRLLVL.

This rearrangement joins TRBV6-2 or TRBV6-3 to TRBJ2-7, with D possibly matching TRBD2 (5 bases). V was pared by 2 bases and J by 4 bases, with 12 bases between. CDR1 MNHEY and CDR2 SVGEGT come from the germline V gene. The CDR3 runs to 14 residues. CDR3: CASSYGEIGYEQYF. DNA of the CDR3: TGTGCCAGCAGTTACGGGGAGATCGGGTACGAGCAGTACTTC.

In DNA form, the CDR3 reads TGTGCCAGCAGCTGGGAGGTGGGTTGGGGAACTAGCTACGAGCAGTACTTC. This translates into CASSWEVGWGTSYEQYF. The genes are TRBV5-5 and TRBJ2-7; maybe TRBD2 (6 bases). Trimming removed 3 bases at V and 3 bases at J, with 22 bases between. The CDR3 spans 17 residues. Germline CDR1 SGHKS, CDR2 YYEKEE (reference sequence). The entire variable domain, with the rest obtained from reference TRBV5-5 and TRBJ2-7, is as follows: DAGVTQSPTHLIKTRGQQVTLRCSPISGHKSVSWYQQVLGQGPQFIFQYYEKEERGRGNFPDRFSARQFPNYSSELNVNALLLGDSALYLCASSWEVGWGTSYEQYFGPGTRLTVT.

In this sample, this clone turned up once. V is TRBV5-1 and J is TRBJ1-3; TRBD1 matches at 8 bases. The CDR3 is 13 residues long. From germline, CDR1 is SGHRS and CDR2 YFSETQ. The V gene end was trimmed by 9 bases and the J gene end by 1 base; junction bases not matched to a gene: 3. The CDR3 loop is CATGTGSGNTIYF. CDR3 DNA sequence: TGCGCCACCGGGACAGGATCTGGAAACACCATATATTTT.

The chain carries TRBV19 and TRBJ1-2; D unclear. This CDR3 spans 16 amino acids. Germline V gene sequence: CDR1 LNHDA, CDR2 SQIVND (reference sequence). Trimming took 10 bases from V and 1 from J, leaving 22 bases between them. CDR3 sequence reads: CATRKFPGGSNYGYTF. The CDR3 coding sequence is TGTGCCACTAGGAAATTTCCCGGTGGTAGTAACTATGGCTACACCTTC.

V gene TRBV7-3 combines with J gene TRBJ1-6, with D possibly TRBD1 on 5 matching bases. The CDR3 spans 15 residues. V lost 2 bases to trimming and J lost 10 bases, with 15 bases between them. Germline V gene sequence: CDR1 SGHTA, CDR2 FQGTGA. In nucleotides, the CDR3 is TGTGCCAGCAGCTTAGGCGGCAGGGAGGGCTCACCCCTCCACTTT. It codes for CASSLGGREGSPLHF. Supplemented by reference TRBV7-3 and TRBJ1-6, the full variable domain reads GAGVSQTPSNKVTEKGKYVELRCDPISGHTALYWYRQSLGQGPEFLIYFQGTGAADDSGLPNDRFFAVRPEGSVSTLKIQRTERGDSAVYLCASSLGGREGSPLHFGNGTRLTVT.